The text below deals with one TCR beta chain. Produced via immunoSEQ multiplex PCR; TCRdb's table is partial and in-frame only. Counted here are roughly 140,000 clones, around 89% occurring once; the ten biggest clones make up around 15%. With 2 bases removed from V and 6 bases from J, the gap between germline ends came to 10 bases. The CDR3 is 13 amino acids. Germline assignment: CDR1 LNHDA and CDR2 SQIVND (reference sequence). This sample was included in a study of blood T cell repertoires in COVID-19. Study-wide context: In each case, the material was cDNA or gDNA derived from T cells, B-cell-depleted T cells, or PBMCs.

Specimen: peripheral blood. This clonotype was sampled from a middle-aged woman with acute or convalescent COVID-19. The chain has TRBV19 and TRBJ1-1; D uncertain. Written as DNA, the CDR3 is TGTGCCAGTAGTATAAGGCGAGGTTCTGAAGCTTTCTTT. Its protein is CASSIRRGSEAFF.